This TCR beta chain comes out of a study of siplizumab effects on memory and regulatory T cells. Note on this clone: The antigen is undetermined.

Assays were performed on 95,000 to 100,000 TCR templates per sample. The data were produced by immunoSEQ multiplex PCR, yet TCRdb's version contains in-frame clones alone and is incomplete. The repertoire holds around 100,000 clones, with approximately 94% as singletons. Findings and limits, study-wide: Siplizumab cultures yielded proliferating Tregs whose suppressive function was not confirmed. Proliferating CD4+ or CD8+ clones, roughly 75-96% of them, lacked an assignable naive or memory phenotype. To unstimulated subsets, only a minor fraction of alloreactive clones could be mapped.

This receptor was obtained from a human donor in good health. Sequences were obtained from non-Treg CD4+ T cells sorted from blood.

This chain's CDR3 is CASSSSGTGVVYGYTF. In nucleotides, the CDR3 is TGTGCCAGCAGTTCGTCCGGGACAGGGGTCGTCTATGGCTACACCTTC. The rearrangement uses TRBV6-5 and TRBJ1-2; the match to TRBD1 covers 10 bases. The V gene's germline CDR1 is MNHEY and CDR2 SVGAGI. The CDR3 has 16 residues. Unmatched junction bases numbered 9, after V lost 4 bases and J lost 4 bases.